This T cell receptor (beta chain) emerged from a study of cytomegalovirus exposure and HLA in healthy donors. Germline V gene data show CDR1 as ENHRY and CDR2 as SYGVKD. The CDR3 is made up of 15 amino acids. The V and J ends lost 2 bases and 0 bases, in that order; junction bases with no gene match: 1. The primer mix had 60 Vbeta and 13 Jbeta primers. Assay used: immunoSEQ multiplex PCR; TCRdb lists only in-frame clones, some missing. The sample shows 50,000 to 65,000 clones, more than 65% of them seen only once. This chain connects TRBV10-3 to TRBJ2-3, with TRBD2 identical over 8 bases. The receptor was derived from a woman between 18 and 29 years old in good health and CMV-seronegative. The sample taken for sequencing was PBMCs. In nucleotides, the CDR3 is TGTGCCATCAGTGAGCTAGCGGGTAGCACAGATACGCAGTATTTT. As protein: CAISELAGSTDTQYF.